The T cell receptor (beta chain) under discussion was sequenced for a study of cytomegalovirus exposure and HLA in healthy donors. The wider study: There were around 100 million unique TCR beta sequences, drawn from roughly 200 million T cells, in an earlier analysis. Overall study findings and caveats: Being productive about 87% or about 30% of the time was typical of most TCR beta V segments in an earlier analysis. A later analysis reported that several of the most significant clusters appeared to be linked to common viral pathogens, among them Epstein-Barr virus.

A note on this clone: Antigen unknown.

In the PCR, 60 Vbeta and 13 Jbeta primers were used. Clones were read by immunoSEQ multiplex PCR, and TCRdb kept only the in-frame ones, dropping some. The sample holds fewer than 130,000 clones, roughly 85% seen once. The donors (healthy individuals) were bone marrow donors. Trimming at V came to 0 bases and at J to 7 bases, leaving 7 bases not matched to a gene. Germline V gene data show CDR1 as SGDLS and CDR2 as YYNGEE. This CDR3 comprises 15 residues. The J gene is TRBJ2-5, the V gene TRBV9; 9 bases agree with TRBD1. Sequenced: PBMCs. The receptor comes from a woman aged 40 to 49 in good health and CMV-seronegative. In DNA, the CDR3 is TGTGCCAGCAGCGTAGAAACAGGGGGCGTTGTGACCCAGTACTTC. This encodes CASSVETGGVVTQYF.